This T cell receptor (beta chain) stems from a study of CD8 T cells in ankylosing spondylitis. Study-wide results and caveats: Prior literature has documented some motif variants in synovial fluid and blood from reactive arthritis. Disease-associated clonotypes exhibited CD8+ identity and were relatively infrequent in peripheral blood. Within ankylosing spondylitis blood, a TCR beta motif made up of roughly eight highly homologous variants appeared to be characteristic. Researchers reportedly found disease-linked clones significantly enriched in matched ankylosing spondylitis synovial fluid.

In germline, CDR1 is MDHEN, CDR2 SYDVKM. The CDR3 contains 14 residues. Trimming shortened V by 6 bases and J by 6 bases, and 12 bases separated the two germline ends. Notes on this clonotype: The antigen remains unidentified.

A quantitative 5'-RACE method, one with molecular barcodes, was used to make TCR beta libraries. TCRdb recomputed calls from the 5' RACE reads with MiXCR, one row per CDR3 protein. The sample shows approximately 540,000 distinct CDR3 sequences, roughly 13% of them seen only once. Sequenced: blood, either unsorted or a sorted T cell fraction (not recorded which). This sequence originates from a male donor with ankylosing spondylitis. This rearrangement joins TRBV28 to TRBJ1-6; a weak D match, TRBD1 (6 bases). The CDR3 loop reads CASRQGITNSPLHF. The CDR3 DNA follows: TGTGCCAGCAGACAGGGTATTACTAATTCACCCCTCCACTTT.